A single sample is the source of the 31 T cell receptor beta chains below, sequenced in a study of T cells expressing NK-cell markers. Each CDR3 protein gets one entry in TCRdb, which reprocessed the 5' RACE reads and gives no DNA. This table lists some 16,000 distinct CDR3 sequences. The sequencing sample was made of blood T cells: a sorted CD56 or NKG2C T cell subset, CD4+ or CD8+ T cells, or bulk PBMC T cells (not recorded which). The source is a man aged 18 to 69 in good health.

This chain connects TRBV20-1 to TRBJ2-1; TCRdb gives TRBD1 as the D gene, but with no DNA this cannot be confirmed. There are 16 residues in the CDR3. Germline V CDR1 and CDR2: DFQATT, SNEGSKA (reference sequence). CDR3 protein: CSARDPGGQAYNEQFF.

V usage is TRBV24-1 and J usage is TRBJ2-7; TCRdb's D call of TRBD1 is untestable without DNA. Germline V gene lookup returns CDR1 KGHDR and CDR2 SFDVKD. CDR3 length: 15 residues. This chain's CDR3 is CATSAWTGGLYEQYF.

CDR3 sequence reads: CASSLGTSGGYEQYF. The V call is TRBV13, the J call TRBJ2-7; the D call from TCRdb, TRBD2, cannot be confirmed without DNA. CDR1 is PRHDT, CDR2 FYEKMQ, per germline (reference sequence). There are 15 residues in the CDR3.

The chain uses TRBV30 and TRBJ1-2. The CDR3 has 12 amino acids. Germline V gene lookup returns CDR1 GTSNPN and CDR2 SVGIG (reference sequence). CDR3 sequence: CAWSWVGYGYTF.

CDR3 protein: CASSLAGPNTGELFF. V usage is TRBV5-5 and J usage is TRBJ2-2; there is no DNA to check the TCRdb D call of TRBD1. The length of the CDR3 is 15 residues. Germline V gene data show CDR1 as SGHKS and CDR2 as YYEKEE (reference sequence).

The chain recombines TRBV5-1 with TRBJ2-3; lacking DNA, the TRBD2 call made by TCRdb goes unchecked. This CDR3 is 14 amino acids long. From germline, CDR1 is SGHRS and CDR2 YFSETQ. The CDR3 spells CASTLVFVTDTQYF. Based on the CDR3 plus reference TRBV5-1 and TRBJ2-3, the full variable domain is KAGVTQTPRYLIKTRGQQVTLSCSPISGHRSVSWYQQTPGQGLQFLFEYFSETQRNKGNFPGRFSGRQFSNSRSEMNVSTLELGDSALYLCASTLVFVTDTQYFGPGTRLTVL.

The chain links TRBV5-4 to TRBJ1-1; checking the TCRdb D call of TRBD1 is not possible without DNA. Germline V gene lookup returns CDR1 SGHNT and CDR2 YYREEE (reference sequence). The CDR3 is made up of 14 amino acids. CDR3 in amino acids: CASSRRDRETEAFF.

The V gene is TRBV4-2, the J gene TRBJ2-3; TCRdb designates TRBD2, a call that cannot be tested without DNA. This CDR3 region has 19 residues. Germline CDR1 LGHNA, CDR2 YNFKEQ. This CDR3 is CASSPYGNSGGGAADTQYF.

The chain couples TRBV5-1 to TRBJ2-1; TCRdb's D call of TRBD2 is untestable without DNA. Germline-derived CDR1 and CDR2 are SGHRS and YFSETQ. CDR3 size: 15 residues. CDR3 loop: CASSLLGSGINEQFF.

The chain is built from TRBV20-1 and TRBJ1-5; TCRdb's D call of TRBD1 is untestable without DNA. The CDR3 totals 14 residues. Germline V gene sequence: CDR1 DFQATT, CDR2 SNEGSKA (reference sequence). CDR3 residues: CSAKTTGGFQPQHF.

The genes are TRBV3-1 and TRBJ2-5; TCRdb's D call of TRBD1 is untestable without DNA. The CDR3 has 13 amino acids. Per the germline V gene, CDR1 is LGHDT and CDR2 is YNNKEL (reference sequence). The CDR3 spells CASSPSNRETQYF.

The rearrangement joins TRBV5-1 to TRBJ2-7; the D call of TRBD1 rests on TCRdb alone, since no DNA is present to check it. This CDR3 spans 14 amino acids. CDR1 is SGHRS, CDR2 YFSETQ, per germline. The CDR3: CASSIQGLSYEQYF.

The chain has TRBV6-2 or TRBV6-3 and TRBJ2-1. The CDR3 runs to 13 residues. The germline V gene has CDR1 MNHEY and CDR2 SVGEGT. The CDR3 loop reads CASSYSKINEQFF.

This chain joins TRBV5-1 and TRBJ2-5; TCRdb returns TRBD1, unconfirmable since there is no DNA. The length of the CDR3 is 14 residues. Germline CDR1 is SGHRS and CDR2 is YFSETQ. The CDR3 protein is CASSPDRAQETQYF.

The chain recombines TRBV28 with TRBJ2-5; checking the TCRdb D call of TRBD1 is not possible without DNA. Germline assignment: CDR1 MDHEN and CDR2 SYDVKM. The CDR3 sequence is 15 residues long. CDR3 residues: CASSVPFLAKETQYF.

This chain uses TRBV29-1 with TRBJ2-6. The V gene's germline CDR1 is SQVTM and CDR2 ANQGSEA. The CDR3 is 12 residues long. The CDR3 here is CSVNSGANVLTF.

The chain employs TRBV28 and TRBJ1-1; TCRdb's D call of TRBD1 is untestable without DNA. Per the germline V gene, CDR1 is MDHEN and CDR2 is SYDVKM. The CDR3 totals 13 residues. The CDR3 spells CASRRGRNTEAFF.

J is TRBJ2-7 and V is TRBV14; TCRdb lists TRBD2, though no DNA is available to test this call. The germline V gene has CDR1 SGHDN and CDR2 FVKESK. The CDR3 loop spans 16 amino acids. The CDR3 sequence: CASSPQGLAATYEQYF.

V usage is TRBV18 and J usage is TRBJ2-6; the TCRdb call, TRBD1, lacks DNA for checking. Germline assignment: CDR1 KGHSH and CDR2 LQKENI. The CDR3 length is 17 residues. CDR3 in amino acids: CASSPGQARPGANVLTF.

V gene TRBV2 combines with J gene TRBJ2-3; the D call from TCRdb, TRBD1, cannot be confirmed without DNA. The CDR3 contains 15 residues. Looked up from germline, CDR1 is SNHLY and CDR2 is FYNNEI. The CDR3 loop is CASRGDGGATDTQYF.

The gene calls are TRBV5-1 and TRBJ1-5. Per germline, CDR1 SGHRS and CDR2 YFSETQ. The CDR3 is made up of 14 amino acids. The CDR3 spells CASSLSGGNQPQHF. The full variable domain, completed using reference TRBV5-1 and TRBJ1-5, is KAGVTQTPRYLIKTRGQQVTLSCSPISGHRSVSWYQQTPGQGLQFLFEYFSETQRNKGNFPGRFSGRQFSNSRSEMNVSTLELGDSALYLCASSLSGGNQPQHFGDGTRLSIL.

V is TRBV20-1 and J is TRBJ2-1; the TCRdb call, TRBD2, lacks DNA for checking. The germline gives CDR1 DFQATT, CDR2 SNEGSKA (reference sequence). This CDR3 is built from 12 residues. CDR3: CSARAGPWEQFF.

V usage is TRBV20-1 and J usage is TRBJ2-5; TCRdb calls TRBD1, which cannot be checked without DNA. The CDR3 consists of 12 residues. Germline V gene data show CDR1 as DFQATT and CDR2 as SNEGSKA (reference sequence). CDR3 amino acids: CSARTPADTQYF.

The V gene is TRBV10-3, the J gene TRBJ1-1. This CDR3 has 15 residues. The germline gives CDR1 ENHRY, CDR2 SYGVKD. The CDR3 spells CAITLGDIQNTEAFF.

The rearrangement uses TRBV5-1 and TRBJ2-1; TCRdb gives TRBD1 as the D gene, but with no DNA this cannot be confirmed. The CDR3 is 12 amino acids. Germline assignment: CDR1 SGHRS and CDR2 YFSETQ. This CDR3 is CASGTGYNEQFF.

The chain carries TRBV5-5 and TRBJ1-5. The length of the CDR3 is 13 residues. CDR1 and CDR2 (germline): SGHKS, YYEKEE (reference sequence). CDR3 sequence: CASSLELGHPQHF.

The chain employs TRBV20-1 and TRBJ2-5; TCRdb names TRBD1, which stays unverified in the absence of DNA. Looked up from germline, CDR1 is DFQATT and CDR2 is SNEGSKA (reference sequence). This CDR3 spans 16 amino acids. CDR3 region: CSARVSGSGGQETQYF.

V usage is TRBV7-2 and J usage is TRBJ2-7; TCRdb indicates TRBD1, and absent DNA this call remains unverified. The CDR3 contains 13 residues. Germline CDR1 and CDR2: SGHTA and FQGNSA. CDR3 loop: CASSNWGPYEQYF.

The rearrangement joins TRBV29-1 to TRBJ2-3. Germline values: CDR1 SQVTM, CDR2 ANQGSEA. The CDR3 totals 14 residues. This chain's CDR3 is CSVEYGLVKDTQYF.

V and J are TRBV19 and TRBJ2-7; TCRdb selects TRBD2, and the lack of DNA leaves this call unchecked. Germline loops: CDR1 LNHDA, CDR2 SQIVND (reference sequence). The CDR3 is made up of 13 amino acids. The CDR3 sequence: CASSRLETYEQYF.

The chain has TRBV18 and TRBJ2-7. This CDR3 has 13 amino acids. The germline V gene encodes CDR1 KGHSH and CDR2 LQKENI. The CDR3 sequence: CASSPELGDEQYF.